This TCR beta chain derives from a study of cytomegalovirus exposure and HLA in healthy donors. Overall study findings and caveats: Both high specificity and high sensitivity reportedly marked the classifier's diagnosis of cytomegalovirus status. It was found in a later analysis that first-cohort TCR clusters tended to co-occur in the 120 validation repertoires. There were some public TCRs occurring in many donors, but most TCR sequences were rare.

Concerning this clone itself: Its antigen is not known.

Measured with immunoSEQ multiplex PCR; TCRdb has only the in-frame clones, and not every one. This sample carries tens of thousands of clones, approximately 94% of them seen once, and the ten largest clones take under 4%. Separate from the roughly 610-subject first cohort, the roughly 120-subject validation cohort was the one that the donors belonged to. Germline-derived CDR1 and CDR2 are MNHNY and SVGAGI (reference sequence). The CDR3 contains 13 residues. With 7 bases removed from V and 4 bases from J, the gap between germline ends came to 13 bases. The sample was PBMCs. This chain uses TRBV6-6 with TRBJ1-2; D not resolved. This sequence originates from a woman under 30 in good health and CMV-seropositive. The CDR3 DNA reads TGTGCCAGCACCCTTAGCCCCTCCTATGGCTACACCTTC. Protein product: CASTLSPSYGYTF.